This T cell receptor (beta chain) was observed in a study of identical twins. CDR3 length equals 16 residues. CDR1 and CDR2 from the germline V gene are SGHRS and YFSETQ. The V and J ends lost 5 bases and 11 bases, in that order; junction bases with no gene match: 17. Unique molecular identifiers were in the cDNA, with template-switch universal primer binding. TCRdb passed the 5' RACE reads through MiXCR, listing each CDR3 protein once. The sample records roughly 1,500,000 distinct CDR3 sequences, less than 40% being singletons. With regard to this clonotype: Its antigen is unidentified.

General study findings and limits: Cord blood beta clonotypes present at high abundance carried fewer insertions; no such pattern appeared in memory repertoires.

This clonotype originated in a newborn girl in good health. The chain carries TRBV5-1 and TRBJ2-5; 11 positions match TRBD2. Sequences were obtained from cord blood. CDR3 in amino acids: CASRLAGTSGYNEQYF. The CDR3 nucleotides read TGCGCCAGCAGATTAGCCGGGACTAGCGGATACAATGAGCAGTACTTC.